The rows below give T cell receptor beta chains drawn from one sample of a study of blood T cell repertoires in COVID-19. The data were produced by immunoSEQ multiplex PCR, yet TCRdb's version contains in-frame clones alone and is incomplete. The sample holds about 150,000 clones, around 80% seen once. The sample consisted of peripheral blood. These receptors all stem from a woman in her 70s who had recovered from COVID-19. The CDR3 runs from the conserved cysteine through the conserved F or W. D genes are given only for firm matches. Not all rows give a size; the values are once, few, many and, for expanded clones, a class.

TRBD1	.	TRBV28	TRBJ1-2	CASSSDRGLGYGYTF	TGTGCCAGCAGTTCAGACAGGGGGCTGGGGTATGGCTACACCTTC
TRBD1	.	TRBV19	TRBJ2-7	CASSPWTGWYF	TGTGCCAGTAGTCCCTGGACAGGGTGGTACTTC
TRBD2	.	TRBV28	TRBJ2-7	CASTVRGGLASYEQYF	TGTGCCAGCACCGTACGGGGGGGCTTGGCCTCCTACGAGCAGTACTTC
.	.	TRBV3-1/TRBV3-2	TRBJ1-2	CASSPDGGTNYGYTF	TGTGCCAGCAGCCCGGATGGGGGGACTAACTATGGCTACACCTTC
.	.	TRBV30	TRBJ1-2	CAWSVLSRSRSGYTF	TGTGCCTGGAGTGTACTCAGCCGGTCCCGGAGCGGCTACACCTTC
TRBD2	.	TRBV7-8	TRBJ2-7	CASSSGLASSYEQYF	TGTGCCAGCAGCTCCGGACTAGCCAGCTCCTACGAGCAGTACTTC
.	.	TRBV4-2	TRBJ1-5	CASSTQGYSNQPQHF	TGTGCCAGCAGCACCCAGGGGTATAGCAATCAGCCCCAGCATTTT
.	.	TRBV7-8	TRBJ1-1	CASSLWRDPNTEAFF	TGTGCCAGCAGCTTATGGCGGGACCCGAACACTGAAGCTTTCTTT
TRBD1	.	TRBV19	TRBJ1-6	CASSRELTGERVRGPLHF	TGTGCCAGTAGCAGGGAATTGACAGGGGAGAGGGTAAGGGGGCCCCTCCACTTT
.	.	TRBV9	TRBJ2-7	CASSVAPAPGEQYF	TGTGCCAGCAGCGTAGCCCCAGCACCGGGCGAGCAGTACTTC
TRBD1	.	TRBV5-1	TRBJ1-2	CASSETGGGYGYTF	TGCGCCAGCAGCGAAACAGGGGGCGGCTATGGCTACACCTTC
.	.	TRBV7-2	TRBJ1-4	CASSLGDQGWEKLFF	TGTGCCAGCAGCTTAGGTGACCAGGGGTGGGAAAAACTGTTTTTT
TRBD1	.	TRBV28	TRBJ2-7	CASSLAGQGRRYEQYF	TGTGCCAGCAGTTTAGCCGGACAGGGGCGCCGATACGAGCAGTACTTC
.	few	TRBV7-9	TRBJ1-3	CATLWSGNTIYF	TGTGCCACCCTATGGTCTGGAAACACCATATATTTT
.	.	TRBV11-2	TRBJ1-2	CASSLRGGGYTF	TGTGCCAGCAGCTTAAGGGGCGGCGGCTACACCTTC
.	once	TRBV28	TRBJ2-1	CASSPPDRTYNEQFF	TGTGCCAGCAGTCCGCCCGACAGAACCTACAATGAGCAGTTCTTC
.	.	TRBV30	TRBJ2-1	CAWSVIPLAGAQFF	TGTGCCTGGAGTGTAATTCCCCTCGCGGGGGCGCAGTTCTTC